These 13 T cell receptor beta chains were all obtained from the same sample, sequenced in a study of CD8 T cells in ankylosing spondylitis. MiXCR, applied by TCRdb to the 5' RACE reads, yields one record per CDR3 protein. The table has a few hundred thousand distinct CDR3 sequences, about a fifth seen once; the top ten hold 3.5% to 4.5%. Source material: blood, either unsorted or a sorted T cell fraction (not recorded which). These receptors all stem from a female donor with ankylosing spondylitis or in good health (not recorded which).

The chain links TRBV7-2 to TRBJ1-1; D remains unclear. V was clipped by 5 bases and J by 4 bases, with 17 bases between them. The CDR3 has 15 amino acids. Per the germline V gene, CDR1 is SGHTA and CDR2 is FQGNSA. Written as DNA, the CDR3 is TGTGCCAGCAGCCGGATTTACGGGAAGAGCACTGAAGCTTTCTTT. This codes for CASSRIYGKSTEAFF.

This CDR3 is CASSLIISAGLQGLYEQYF. CDR3 nucleotides: TGTGCCAGCAGCCTAATAATAAGCGCGGGACTCCAGGGGCTCTACGAGCAGTACTTC. The chain is built from TRBV3-1 and TRBJ2-7; D may match TRBD1 or TRBD2 (6 bases each). V was trimmed by 4 bases and J by 3 bases, leaving 28 bases between them. Per germline, CDR1 LGHDT and CDR2 YNNKEL (reference sequence). The CDR3 runs 19 residues.

This clonotype was seen more than once but under ten times. The chain links TRBV20-1 to TRBJ2-2; D is unresolved. Trimming left V 3 bases short and J 2 bases short, with 7 bases between. CDR3 size: 13 residues. Germline V gene sequence: CDR1 DFQATT, CDR2 SNEGSKA (reference sequence). CDR3 in amino acids: CSASKDNTGELFF. The CDR3 DNA reads TGCAGTGCTAGTAAGGATAACACCGGGGAGCTGTTTTTT.

This clonotype was recorded a few times. This chain links TRBV12-3 or TRBV12-4 with TRBJ2-3; no firm D call. The CDR3 consists of 15 residues. The germline V and J ends were trimmed by 3 bases and 4 bases, with 14 bases remaining between them. Here the CDR3 reads CASSFRASGSDTQYF. CDR3 sequence (DNA): TGTGCCAGCAGTTTTCGCGCGAGTGGGTCAGATACGCAGTATTTT.

This clonotype was detected only a few times. J is TRBJ2-3 and V is TRBV9; a weak D match, TRBD2 (6 bases). Per the germline V gene, CDR1 is SGDLS and CDR2 is YYNGEE. The CDR3 loop spans 16 amino acids. The germline V and J ends were trimmed by 3 bases and 0 bases, with 14 bases remaining between them. This chain's CDR3 is CASSARAGISTDTQYF. CDR3 nucleotides: TGTGCCAGCAGCGCTCGGGCGGGGATTAGCACAGATACGCAGTATTTT.

This chain joins TRBV27 and TRBJ2-7; 11 positions match TRBD2. This CDR3 region has 14 residues. The V gene end was trimmed by 6 bases and the J gene end by 4 bases; junction bases not matched to a gene: 5. Germline V lookup: CDR1 MNHEY, CDR2 SMNVEV (reference sequence). The CDR3 sequence is CASRLAGALYEQYF. CDR3 DNA: TGTGCCAGCAGACTAGCGGGAGCCCTATACGAGCAGTACTTC.

This clonotype was observed many times. V gene TRBV12-3 or TRBV12-4 combines with J gene TRBJ2-4, with unresolved D. CDR3 length equals 14 residues. Trimming pared 5 bases from V and 6 bases from J, leaving 14 bases between. Here the CDR3 DNA reads TGTGCCAGCAGTCTCGCCCTGGGCGGAAACATTCAGTACTTC. It yields the protein CASSLALGGNIQYF.

This clonotype occurred a few times. The J gene is TRBJ2-5, the V gene TRBV28; 7 positions agree with TRBD1. CDR1 is MDHEN and CDR2 is SYDVKM in the germline V gene. This CDR3 spans 14 amino acids. V lost 7 bases to trimming and J lost 1 base; unmatched junction nucleotides: 6. The CDR3, as DNA: TGTGCCAGCACGGGACAGAAGTTCCAAGAGACCCAGTACTTC. This codes for CASTGQKFQETQYF.

The table lists this clonotype with a few counts. V is TRBV5-4 and J is TRBJ2-3; the D gene is possibly TRBD2 (6 bases). The V and J ends lost 4 bases and 0 bases respectively, with 15 bases between them. Germline assignment: CDR1 SGHNT and CDR2 YYREEE (reference sequence). The length of the CDR3 is 16 residues. The CDR3 spells CASSLGLSPSTDTQYF. For the CDR3, the DNA is TGTGCCAGCAGCCTCGGACTATCCCCTAGCACAGATACGCAGTATTTT. Drawing the rest from reference TRBV5-4 and TRBJ2-3, the complete variable domain is ETGVTQSPTHLIKTRGQQVTLRCSSQSGHNTVSWYQQALGQGPQFIFQYYREEENGRGNFPPRFSGLQFPNYSSELNVNALELDDSALYLCASSLGLSPSTDTQYFGPGTRLTVL.

This clonotype turned up a few times. The rearrangement joins TRBV10-3 to TRBJ2-1; 10 bases are a match to TRBD2. Per the germline V gene, CDR1 is ENHRY and CDR2 is SYGVKD. The CDR3 consists of 16 residues. Trimming removed 4 bases from V and 10 bases from J; junction bases left unmatched: 13. DNA for the CDR3: TGTGCCATCAGTGCCCAGGGGGGGCTAGCGGGAGTCGAGCAGTTCTTC. Its translation: CAISAQGGLAGVEQFF.

The chain has TRBV5-1 and TRBJ2-7, with D perhaps TRBD1 (5 bases). Trimming stripped 4 bases from V and 5 bases from J, with 16 bases between. The CDR3 runs to 14 residues. Germline CDR1 SGHRS, CDR2 YFSETQ. CDR3 sequence reads: CASSPTVGSNEQYF. The CDR3 DNA reads TGCGCCAGCAGCCCGACAGTCGGGTCCAACGAGCAGTACTTC. The variable domain in full, with the rest retrieved from reference TRBV5-1 and TRBJ2-7, is KAGVTQTPRYLIKTRGQQVTLSCSPISGHRSVSWYQQTPGQGLQFLFEYFSETQRNKGNFPGRFSGRQFSNSRSEMNVSTLELGDSALYLCASSPTVGSNEQYFGPGTRLTVT.

For the CDR3, the DNA is TGTGCCATCAGCGAGCTGCAAGAGACCCAGTACTTC. Its translation: CAISELQETQYF. The rearrangement joins TRBV10-3 to TRBJ2-5; D call uncertain. Germline assignment: CDR1 ENHRY and CDR2 SYGVKD. V gave up 6 bases and J gave up 2 bases, with 7 bases separating them. The CDR3 runs to 12 residues.

The rearrangement joins TRBV12-3 or TRBV12-4 to TRBJ2-1; TRBD2 matches 11 bases. The CDR3 covers 14 residues. V trimming: 2 bases; J trimming: 8 bases; junction bases outside the gene matches: 2. The CDR3 sequence: CASSLTSGSDEQFF. CDR3 nucleotide sequence: TGTGCCAGCAGTTTAACTAGCGGGAGCGATGAGCAGTTCTTC.